The sequence of this TCR beta chain was determined in a study of shared clonotypes between healthy human individuals. Study-wide results and caveats: Non-shared clonotypes displayed generation probabilities falling below those of clonotypes present in all four donors.

CDR1 and CDR2 (germline): SGHRS, YFSETQ. V was trimmed by 0 bases and J by 0 bases, leaving 17 bases between them. The CDR3 runs 18 residues. The count of this clone is one. The antigen is unknown. The DNA input per sorted-subset replicate PCR was roughly 180 ng, corresponding to around 28,000 T cell genomes. Sequencing was performed with immunoSEQ multiplex PCR; in TCRdb, only in-frame clones are kept and a portion is missing. The top ten clones hold 0.13% of a sample with around 2.1 million clones, nearly 97% of them seen once. Sequences were obtained from naive CD4+ T cells sorted from blood. The subset: CD45RA+ positively selected. V and J are TRBV5-1 and TRBJ2-3; no clear D gene. The receptor was isolated from a man younger than 35 in good health. The DNA for the CDR3 is TGCGCCAGCAGCTTGGGGGTTGCCAGCTTACCTAGCACAGATACGCAGTATTTT. Translated: CASSLGVASLPSTDTQYF.